This passage covers 23 T cell receptor beta chains from one sample sequenced in a study of CD8+CD57+ T cells in acquired aplastic anemia listed by TCRdb under 2018. The patients picked for sequencing were ones in whom flow cytometry had shown an expansion of CD8+CD57+ cells. Data came from an Illumina HiSeq 2000. Genomic DNA served as template for TCR beta VDJ combination and CDR3 sequence profiling. TCRdb reanalyzed the raw reads on its own, using fastp at Q25 for trimming and MiXCR for clone calling, and kept in-frame beta chains. Entries are consolidated by CDR3 protein sequence, retaining the most common genes and DNA. Across this sample there are some 150,000 distinct CDR3 sequences, with 60% to 80% seen only once. The ten top clones hold roughly half of the sample. Sequencing was performed on sorted CD4+, CD8+, or CD8+CD57+ T cells (not recorded which) from PBMCs. The receptors were sampled from a human donor with aplastic anemia.

This sequence joins TRBV7-2 and TRBJ1-1; D might be TRBD1 (5 bases). Deletions cut 3 bases from V and 9 bases from J, with 11 bases between. CDR3 size: 12 residues. Germline V gene data show CDR1 as SGHTA and CDR2 as FQGNSA. Here the CDR3 reads CASSFGGGQAFF. The CDR3 DNA reads as TGTGCCAGCAGCTTTGGGGGGGGACAAGCTTTCTTT.

The rearrangement uses TRBV20-1 and TRBJ2-7; D is unresolved. The CDR3 covers 11 residues. Trimming removed 0 bases at V and 7 bases at J, with 7 bases between. Germline values: CDR1 DFQATT, CDR2 SNEGSKA (reference sequence). The CDR3 DNA reads TGCAGTGCTAGAGATCAGGAGGAGCAGTACTTC. This translates into CSARDQEEQYF.

The chain employs TRBV6-1 and TRBJ2-7; 8 nucleotides match TRBD2. Germline V gene data show CDR1 as MNHNS and CDR2 as SASEGT. The CDR3 covers 16 residues. Trimming cost V 5 bases and J 6 bases; bases outside gene matches: 15. The CDR3 DNA reads TGTGCCAGCAGTACCCGCGGTAGCGGGGAACGAGGCGAGCAGTACTTC. Its translation: CASSTRGSGERGEQYF.

This clonotype was counted a single time. The chain joins TRBV9 to TRBJ2-5, with a weak D call TRBD1 (6 bases). The CDR3 consists of 13 residues. Germline V gives CDR1 SGDLS, CDR2 YYNGEE. The V end lost 5 bases, the J end lost 7 bases, and 15 bases lay between the germline ends. The CDR3: CASSKGDVVTQYF. The CDR3, as DNA: TGTGCCAGCAGTAAGGGGGACGTGGTGACCCAGTACTTC.

Only a few counts were recorded for this clonotype. The rearrangement joins TRBV20-1 to TRBJ2-7; 7 nucleotides match TRBD2. The CDR3 runs 15 residues. Trimming took 6 bases from V and 5 from J; bases not matched to a gene: 16. The germline gives CDR1 DFQATT, CDR2 SNEGSKA (reference sequence). The CDR3 nucleotides read TGCAGTGCGACCCCTAGCGTTGGGAGGGCCGACGAGCAGTACTTC. Residues: CSATPSVGRADEQYF.

Comments on this clonotype: The junction does not match germline at one end; this may be a read error. The chain couples TRBV2 to TRBJ2-1; perhaps TRBD1 as D (6 bases). From germline, CDR1 is SNHLY and CDR2 FYNNEI. The CDR3 is 15 amino acids. CDR3 in amino acids: CATSGGRGSYNEQFF. The CDR3 bases are TGTGCCACCAGTGGAGGCAGGGGATCCTACAATGAGCAGTTCTTC.

In this sample, this clonotype turned up once. The chain carries TRBV7-2 and TRBJ2-7; D call uncertain. The CDR3 is 13 residues long. Per germline, CDR1 SGHTA and CDR2 FQGNSA. V was clipped by 3 bases and J by 10 bases, with 16 bases between them. CDR3 amino acids: CASSFKCVDIQYF. The CDR3 region has the DNA TGTGCCAGCAGCTTCAAGTGTGTAGATATACAGTACTTC.

This chain joins TRBV5-1 and TRBJ2-3, with D uncertain. CDR3 length: 14 residues. Germline loops: CDR1 SGHRS, CDR2 YFSETQ. With 2 bases removed from V and 0 bases from J, the gap between germline ends came to 7 bases. The CDR3 coding sequence is TGCGCCAGCAGCTTAACGGCTAGCACAGATACGCAGTATTTT. As protein: CASSLTASTDTQYF.

In DNA form, the CDR3 reads TGTGCCAGCACCCAGGCGGGGCAGCTTGGAGATACGCAGTATTTT. This translates into CASTQAGQLGDTQYF. This chain links TRBV2 with TRBJ2-3, with D tentatively TRBD2 (6 bases). V was clipped by 7 bases and J by 5 bases, with 19 bases between them. CDR1 and CDR2 (germline): SNHLY, FYNNEI. CDR3 size: 15 residues.

In its sample, this clonotype was seen a few times. A junction boundary mismatches the germline segment, possibly from a read error. The chain is built from TRBV5-4 and TRBJ1-2, with D perhaps TRBD1 (5 bases). Germline CDR1 and CDR2: SGHNT and YYREEE (reference sequence). The CDR3 is made up of 14 amino acids. CDR3 nucleotide sequence: TGTGCCGGCAGCCCACCCCTGGGACACTATGGCTACACCTTC. It yields the protein CAGSPPLGHYGYTF.

The sample holds one count of this clonotype. The V call is TRBV20-1, the J call TRBJ2-3; unclear D gene. CDR1 DFQATT and CDR2 SNEGSKA come from the germline V gene (reference sequence). CDR3 length equals 11 residues. V dropped 6 bases and J dropped 5 bases, with 9 bases sitting between them. The CDR3, as DNA: TGCAGTGCAGGCCCGGGAGATACGCAGTATTTT. It specifies CSAGPGDTQYF.

A few counts support this clonotype. The chain couples TRBV20-1 to TRBJ2-7, with 8 nucleotides matching TRBD1. The germline V gene has CDR1 DFQATT and CDR2 SNEGSKA (reference sequence). This CDR3 region has 14 residues. Trimming cost V 0 bases and J 4 bases; bases outside gene matches: 5. The CDR3 here is CSARDRTGWYEQYF. The CDR3 nucleotides read TGCAGTGCTAGAGATCGGACAGGGTGGTACGAGCAGTACTTC.

This chain uses TRBV14 with TRBJ1-2; D possibly corresponds to TRBD1 (5 bases). V was cut by 0 bases and J by 5 bases, with 16 bases left in between. This CDR3 has 16 residues. Germline V gives CDR1 SGHDN, CDR2 FVKESK. CDR3 nucleotides: TGTGCCAGCAGCCAAGATTGGACACAGCTGTATTATGGCTACACCTTC. Translated, it gives CASSQDWTQLYYGYTF.

This clonotype was seen a few times. The chain has TRBV29-1 and TRBJ2-6; D unclear. Trimming took 4 bases from V and 0 from J, leaving 13 bases between them. This CDR3 has 16 residues. The germline V gene has CDR1 SQVTM and CDR2 ANQGSEA. CDR3 residues: CSVGKGQPSGANVLTF. CDR3 in DNA: TGCAGCGTTGGTAAGGGTCAGCCCTCTGGGGCCAACGTCCTGACTTTC.

This chain joins TRBV7-8 and TRBJ1-1, with 9 nucleotides matching TRBD1. Germline V gives CDR1 SGHVS, CDR2 FQNEAQ. With 6 bases clipped from V and 3 bases from J, the junction kept 14 bases outside the gene matches. CDR3 size: 17 residues. The CDR3 sequence: CASSLSIGDRAYTEAFF. The CDR3 nucleotides are TGTGCCAGCAGTTTGTCTATCGGGGACAGGGCGTACACTGAAGCTTTCTTT.

The gene calls are TRBV19 and TRBJ1-1, with TRBD1 as a possible D gene (5 bases). V shed 5 bases and J shed 0 bases, with 13 bases lying between them. The CDR3 loop spans 15 amino acids. Germline assignment: CDR1 LNHDA and CDR2 SQIVND (reference sequence). The CDR3: CASSRGSAMNTEAFF. CDR3 DNA: TGTGCCAGTAGTCGGGGCAGCGCAATGAACACTGAAGCTTTCTTT. The full variable domain, its missing parts supplied by reference TRBV19 and TRBJ1-1, is DGGITQSPKYLFRKEGQNVTLSCEQNLNHDAMYWYRQDPGQGLRLIYYSQIVNDFQKGDIAEGYSVSREKKESFPLTVTSAQKNPTAFYLCASSRGSAMNTEAFFGQGTRLTVV.

This clonotype was seen only a few times. The chain is built from TRBV2 and TRBJ2-5; D may be TRBD1 (5 bases). The CDR3 contains 15 residues. Germline CDR1 and CDR2: SNHLY and FYNNEI. Trimming removed 1 base at V and 1 base at J, with 10 bases between. DNA of the CDR3: TGTGCCAGCAGTGAAGGACTCAGGGCCCAAGAGACCCAGTACTTC. Translation: CASSEGLRAQETQYF.

This clonotype was observed many times. The chain employs TRBV6-5 and TRBJ2-7; D might be TRBD1 (6 bases). Trimming stripped 6 bases from V and 8 bases from J, with 23 bases between. The CDR3 loop spans 15 amino acids. Germline V gene sequence: CDR1 MNHEY, CDR2 SVGAGI. The CDR3 DNA reads as TGTGCCAGCAGCCACCAGGGGACCCGCTATACGAAGCAGTACTTC. It codes for CASSHQGTRYTKQYF.

The chain uses TRBV5-8 and TRBJ1-2, with TRBD1 as a possible D gene (5 bases). CDR1 and CDR2 (germline): SGHTS, YDEGEE. The CDR3 loop spans 14 amino acids. Trimming removed 6 bases at V and 4 bases at J, with 16 bases between. This CDR3 is CASKRGARSYGYTF. The DNA of the CDR3 is TGTGCCAGCAAAAGAGGGGCACGTAGCTATGGCTACACCTTC. Drawing the rest from reference TRBV5-8 and TRBJ1-2, the complete variable domain is EAGVTQSPTHLIKTRGQQATLRCSPISGHTSVYWYQQALGLGLQFLLWYDEGEERNRGNFPPRFSGRQFPNYSSELNVNALELEDSALYLCASKRGARSYGYTFGSGTRLTVV.

V gene TRBV24-1 combines with J gene TRBJ2-2; D gene unclear. The ends were cut back, 3 bases at V and 7 bases at J, with 11 bases in the middle. The germline CDR1 and CDR2 sequences are KGHDR and SFDVKD. This CDR3 contains 14 residues. CDR3 protein: CATSDGGVIGELFF. The CDR3, as DNA: TGTGCCACCAGTGATGGTGGTGTGATCGGGGAGCTGTTTTTT.

This clonotype was counted ten times or more. This chain connects TRBV6-4 to TRBJ2-2; 7 bases are shared with TRBD1. With 4 bases clipped from V and 4 bases from J, the junction kept 3 bases outside the gene matches. From germline, CDR1 is MRHNA and CDR2 SNTAGT. The CDR3 consists of 14 residues. CDR3 sequence: CASSGAGGTGELFF. DNA for the CDR3: TGTGCCAGCAGTGGGGCAGGGGGCACCGGGGAGCTGTTTTTT.

This clonotype was observed a handful of times. The chain joins TRBV7-9 to TRBJ2-2, with D perhaps given as TRBD1 or TRBD2 (5 bases each). This CDR3 is 14 amino acids long. With 3 bases removed from V and 7 bases from J, the gap between germline ends came to 12 bases. Germline V gene sequence: CDR1 SEHNR, CDR2 FQNEAQ (reference sequence). In nucleotides, the CDR3 is TGTGCCAGCAGCTTCCCGGGACCGGGCGGGGAGCTGTTTTTT. Its translation is CASSFPGPGGELFF.

V and J are TRBV19 and TRBJ2-7; 8 bases line up with TRBD1. This CDR3 region has 15 residues. The V and J ends lost 3 bases and 2 bases, in that order; junction bases with no gene match: 6. Germline loops: CDR1 LNHDA, CDR2 SQIVND (reference sequence). This CDR3 is CASSITTGDTYEQYF. The CDR3 DNA follows: TGTGCCAGTAGTATTACGACAGGGGATACCTACGAGCAGTACTTC.